Listed below are T cell receptor beta chains from one sample, sequenced in a study of tumor-infiltrating lymphocytes in primary liver carcinoma. TCRdb reanalysed the multiplex PCR reads using MiXCR and keeps one entry per CDR3 protein. Of about 84,000 distinct CDR3 sequences listed, approximately 77% are singletons. Sequencing was performed on liver tumor tissue from sampling region 1. These receptors were obtained from a middle-aged man with primary liver carcinoma and hepatitis B virus infection. CDR3s include the opening cysteine and the closing phenylalanine or tryptophan. A D gene is named only where the DNA matches it firmly. A clone size is listed for some rows: how often the clone was seen (once, few, many), or a class if it is expanded.

V	J	D	length	size	DNA	CDR3
TRBV28	TRBJ2-6	.	17	many	TGTGCCAGCAAAGGCGGGACGGGTAAAAGGGGGGCCAACGTCCTGACTTTC	CASKGGTGKRGANVLTF
TRBV28	TRBJ1-6	TRBD1	16	many	TGTGCCAGCAGTACCACCGGGACAGGGGCCTTACGGGCCCTCCACTTT	CASSTTGTGALRALHF
TRBV10-3	TRBJ2-7	.	15	.	TGTGCCATCTGTGAGTACGGCAGGGGACTGAACGAGCAGTACTTC	CAICEYGRGLNEQYF
TRBV29-1	TRBJ1-1	TRBD1	14	.	TGCTGCGTTCAACCCCAGGGGGTATCCGCCGAAGCTTTCTTT	CCVQPQGVSAEAFF
TRBV6-5	TRBJ2-6	.	15	once	TGTCCCAGTACCAGCCGTCGCTCTGGGGCCAACGTCCTGACTTTC	CPSTSRRSGANVLTF
TRBV4-2	TRBJ1-5	TRBD1	16	.	TGCGCCAGCAGCCAAGCGATGGGGACAGGCCATCAGACCCAGCATTTT	CASSQAMGTGHQTQHF
TRBV7-9	TRBJ2-5	.	14	.	TGTGCCAGCAGCTTAGCAACTGCGTATGAGATCCAGTACTTC	CASSLATAYEIQYF
TRBV5-6	TRBJ2-7	.	14	.	TGTGCCAGCAGCCTGAAGCACATAAGGAACGAGCAGTACTTC	CASSLKHIRNEQYF
TRBV28	TRBJ1-2	.	12	few	TGTGCCAGCACCAACAGAGAGAACGGCTACACCTTC	CASTNRENGYTF
TRBV10-3	TRBJ2-1	TRBD2	15	.	TGTGCCATCAGGGCCGGGACTAACGGGAGTAATGAGCAGTTCTTC	CAIRAGTNGSNEQFF
TRBV5-1	TRBJ2-7	.	16	.	TGCGCCGGCAGCTTCCTTAAGGGCGGCTTAGGGTACGAGCAGTACTTC	CAGSFLKGGLGYEQYF
TRBV5-1	TRBJ2-1	.	12	many	TGCGCCAGCAGCAACGCGAACAATGAGCAGTTCTTC	CASSNANNEQFF
TRBV12-3/TRBV12-4	TRBJ2-1	.	14	.	TGTGCCAGTACTACATGTCAGAGGGGCAATGAGCAATTTTTC	CASTTCQRGNEQFF
TRBV6-5	TRBJ1-6	TRBD1	18	once	TGTGCCAGCAGTTACTCGGAGCTACAGGGGGCGAGAAATTCACCCCTCCTCTTT	CASSYSELQGARNSPLLF
TRBV9	TRBJ1-6	.	13	.	TGTGCCAGCAGCGTCGAGGGGTTTTCACCCCTCCACTTT	CASSVEGFSPLHF